This note documents a single TCR beta chain sequence. The data are from a study of blood T cell repertoires in COVID-19. The CDR3 consists of 16 residues. Germline lookup yields CDR1 MDHEN and CDR2 SYDVKM. Trimming removed 6 bases from V and 7 bases from J, with 25 bases in between. Profiling relied on immunoSEQ multiplex PCR, and the TCRdb table lists in-frame clones only, not all of them. The repertoire has tens of thousands of clones, 88% of them found once; the top ten carry 20% to 25%. Source material: peripheral blood. The TCR was taken from a man between 65 and 79 years old in a cohort sampled during active COVID-19. The genes are TRBV28 and TRBJ2-7, with D perhaps TRBD1 (5 bases). The CDR3 DNA is TGTGCCAGCAGCCCCCCATACCGAACCCTAAAGGGGGAGCAGTACTTC. This gives the protein CASSPPYRTLKGEQYF.